These 18 T cell receptor beta chains were sequenced from one sample in a study of vaccination and CD4 T cells after COVID-19. The Oncomine TCR Beta short-read assay was applied to DNA of cultured CD4+ T cells. Via MiXCR, TCRdb re-called the PCR reads, giving one row per CDR3 protein. The sample shows about 15,000 distinct CDR3 sequences, 52% of them seen only once. The antigens for these receptors are not known. Noted time point: late sampling 161 to 241 days after vaccination in a few convalescent patients. Treatment defined: approximately 10-day PBMC culture with coronavirus spike peptide pools or control peptides (ViraFEST assay). The source was CD4+ T cells from blood, cultured in vitro, collected about 7 months after SARS-CoV-2 vaccination. These receptors came from a human donor who had recovered from COVID-19.

CDR3 bases: TGCAGTGCTAGTGGCGCGGCGGGGGGCATTCAGTACTTC. Its protein product is CSASGAAGGIQYF. The chain couples TRBV20-1 to TRBJ2-4; 8 bases agree with TRBD2. This CDR3 contains 13 residues. V shed 3 bases, J shed 9 bases, and the junction held 7 bases outside the gene matches. Germline assignment: CDR1 DFQATT and CDR2 SNEGSKA (reference sequence).

This clonotype was detected once. The V call is TRBV6-1, the J call TRBJ1-1, with a tentative D call TRBD1 (6 bases). From germline, CDR1 is MNHNS and CDR2 SASEGT. There are 13 residues in the CDR3. Trimming pared 6 bases from V and 4 bases from J, leaving 12 bases between. The CDR3 is CASSRRGGTEAFF. The CDR3 nucleotides are TGTGCCAGCAGCCGTCGAGGGGGCACTGAAGCTTTCTTT.

V and J are TRBV21-1 and TRBJ1-1; the table assigns TRBD1, which was not confirmed against the DNA. TRBV21-1 is a recognized pseudogene. The CDR3 is 15 amino acids. The DNA for the CDR3 is TGTGCCAGCCAGGGGGAACTTGGAGGGTTCACTGAAGCTTTCTTT. This codes for CASQGELGGFTEAFF.

The V and J genes are TRBV11-1 and TRBJ2-3; D might be TRBD2 (6 bases). V was trimmed by 7 bases and J by 4 bases, leaving 21 bases between them. The CDR3 runs 16 residues. Germline V gives CDR1 SGHAT, CDR2 FQDESV (reference sequence). CDR3 bases: TGTGCCAGCACTACCAGGTCACTAGCTAGCGCAGATACGCAGTATTTT. This translates into CASTTRSLASADTQYF.

In nucleotides, the CDR3 is TGCGCCAGCAGCGAAGACGAACCCCAAGAGACCCAGTACTTC. It codes for CASSEDEPQETQYF. V usage is TRBV5-1 and J usage is TRBJ2-5, with D hard to call. The V end was cut by 4 bases, the J end by 1 base, with 11 bases between. This CDR3 comprises 14 residues. The germline V gene encodes CDR1 SGHRS and CDR2 YFSETQ.

The V and J genes are TRBV20-1 and TRBJ1-2; 8 bases map to TRBD1. The CDR3 length is 16 residues. Germline V gene lookup returns CDR1 DFQATT and CDR2 SNEGSKA (reference sequence). The J segment lost 1 base and the V segment lost 2 bases, leaving 9 bases of the junction unmatched. The CDR3 reads CSARTSQGAINYGYTF. CDR3 nucleotide sequence: TGCAGTGCTAGAACCTCTCAGGGGGCAATTAACTATGGCTACACCTTC.

This chain uses TRBV6-2 or TRBV6-3 with TRBJ1-1; maybe TRBD1 (5 bases). In germline, CDR1 is MNHEY, CDR2 SVGEGT. Trimming stripped 5 bases from V and 1 base from J, with 14 bases between. The CDR3 length is 15 residues. The CDR3 sequence: CASSKPEDRNTEAFF. CDR3 sequence (DNA): TGTGCCAGCAGTAAACCAGAAGACAGGAACACTGAAGCTTTCTTT.

The rearrangement uses TRBV20-1 and TRBJ1-5; TRBD1 aligns across 9 bases. Looked up from germline, CDR1 is DFQATT and CDR2 is SNEGSKA (reference sequence). The CDR3 runs 18 residues. V was pared by 7 bases and J by 1 base, with 17 bases of the junction left unmatched. This CDR3 reads CSVAFRRGQGGSNQPQHF. The CDR3 DNA reads as TGCAGTGTTGCGTTTAGGCGGGGACAGGGTGGGAGCAATCAGCCCCAGCATTTT.

This chain joins TRBV7-2 and TRBJ1-3; D gene uncertain. Germline V gene lookup returns CDR1 SGHTA and CDR2 FQGNSA. The V end lost 9 bases, the J end lost 0 bases, and 9 bases lay between the germline ends. CDR3 size: 13 residues. CDR3 residues: CASTPGSGNTIYF. The CDR3 DNA follows: TGTGCCAGTACCCCTGGCTCTGGAAACACCATATATTTT.

V gene TRBV2 combines with J gene TRBJ1-6, with D tentatively TRBD1 (5 bases). The germline gives CDR1 SNHLY, CDR2 FYNNEI. Trimming left V 10 bases short and J 0 bases short, with 19 bases between. The CDR3 totals 17 residues. The CDR3 is CATHPLDSNSYNSPLHF. CDR3 in DNA: TGTGCCACCCATCCGCTAGACAGCAACTCCTATAATTCACCCCTCCACTTT. Together with reference TRBV2 and TRBJ1-6, the CDR3 gives the full variable domain: EPEVTQTPSHQVTQMGQEVILRCVPISNHLYFYWYRQILGQKVEFLVSFYNNEISEKSEIFDDQFSVERPDGSNFTLKIRSTKLEDSAMYFCATHPLDSNSYNSPLHFGNGTRLTVT.

This sequence joins TRBV20-1 and TRBJ2-5, with 9 bases aligning to TRBD1. Trimming cost V 2 bases and J 5 bases; bases outside gene matches: 6. The CDR3 runs 14 residues. Germline values: CDR1 DFQATT, CDR2 SNEGSKA (reference sequence). CDR3 loop: CSARSQGARETQYF. CDR3 nucleotide sequence: TGCAGTGCTAGATCACAGGGGGCCCGTGAGACCCAGTACTTC.

This clonotype appeared a few times. The chain couples TRBV2 to TRBJ2-7, with D possibly called TRBD1 or TRBD2 (5 bases each). The CDR3 is made up of 14 amino acids. Germline CDR1 reads SNHLY; CDR2 reads FYNNEI. V was clipped by 4 bases and J by 2 bases, with 12 bases between them. In DNA form, the CDR3 reads TGTGCCAGCAGTGCCCATGGGGGAACCTACGAGCAGTACTTC. Translated: CASSAHGGTYEQYF.

The J gene is TRBJ1-2, the V gene TRBV18, with 9 bases aligning to TRBD1. Trimming took 6 bases from V and 4 from J; bases not matched to a gene: 3. Per germline, CDR1 KGHSH and CDR2 LQKENI. This CDR3 region has 13 residues. The CDR3 is CASSAGQGYGYTF. CDR3 sequence (DNA): TGTGCCAGCTCCGCGGGACAGGGCTATGGCTACACCTTC.

The chain is built from TRBV20-1 and TRBJ2-5, with D possibly called TRBD1 or TRBD2 (5 bases each). Germline CDR1 is DFQATT and CDR2 is SNEGSKA (reference sequence). CDR3 length equals 13 residues. Trimming took off 3 bases at V and 5 bases at J, with 13 bases between the two ends. The CDR3 region is CSARDGTRETQYF. The CDR3 nucleotides are TGCAGTGCTAGGGATGGGACCCGCGAGACCCAGTACTTC.

V and J are TRBV21-1 and TRBJ1-2; the D call of TRBD1 is as the table states it, not checked on the DNA. TRBV21-1 is annotated as a pseudogene. The CDR3 runs 16 residues. This chain's CDR3 is CASSKRRWDRPYGYTF. Written as DNA, the CDR3 is TGTGCCAGCAGCAAAAGGAGATGGGACCGTCCCTATGGCTACACCTTC.

The CDR3 is CSAREARDTGELFF. CDR3 sequence (DNA): TGCAGTGCTAGAGAAGCCAGGGACACCGGGGAGCTGTTTTTT. The chain uses TRBV20-1 and TRBJ2-2, with D perhaps TRBD1 (5 bases). V shed 0 bases and J shed 3 bases, with 8 bases lying between them. The CDR3 consists of 14 residues. The V gene's germline CDR1 is DFQATT and CDR2 SNEGSKA (reference sequence).

Only a few counts were recorded for this clonotype. V is TRBV20-1 and J is TRBJ2-7; 10 nucleotides match TRBD2. The germline V gene has CDR1 DFQATT and CDR2 SNEGSKA (reference sequence). This CDR3 has 14 residues. This CDR3 reads CSGTLSGGAVEQYF. CDR3 bases: TGCAGCGGTACCCTGAGCGGGGGGGCCGTCGAGCAGTACTTC.

The rearrangement joins TRBV27 to TRBJ2-5; a possible D gene is TRBD2 (5 bases). V lost 8 bases, J lost 2 bases, and 24 bases lay in between. Germline CDR1 and CDR2: MNHEY and SMNVEV (reference sequence). There are 17 residues in the CDR3. CDR3 in amino acids: CASPGMADPVGQETQYF. The CDR3 nucleotides are TGTGCCAGCCCCGGGATGGCCGACCCCGTGGGGCAAGAGACCCAGTACTTC.